A single sample gave rise to the 20 T cell receptor beta chains below, sequenced in a study of cytomegalovirus exposure and HLA in healthy donors. The PCR employed 60 Vbeta primers together with 13 Jbeta primers. TCRdb's copy holds only in-frame clones and misses some; the assay was immunoSEQ multiplex PCR. The repertoire holds 120,000 to 150,000 clones, approximately 81% seen once, with 2.5% in the top ten. Sequencing was performed on PBMCs. These receptors were collected from a boy younger than 10 in good health and CMV-seronegative.

The chain combines TRBV6-1 with TRBJ1-2; the match to TRBD1 covers 12 bases. Germline V gene sequence: CDR1 MNHNS, CDR2 SASEGT. V shed 11 bases, J shed 8 bases, and the junction held 6 bases outside the gene matches. The CDR3 is 12 residues long. CDR3 bases: TGTGCCTCGGGACAGGGGGCGCGAGGCTACACCTTC. The encoded protein is CASGQGARGYTF.

Turning to this clone: A read error may account for a junction end that differs from germline. J is TRBJ1-2 and V is TRBV19, with TRBD1 identical over 9 bases. The CDR3 length is 12 residues. Per the germline V gene, CDR1 is LNHDA and CDR2 is SQIVND (reference sequence). The CDR3 bases are TGTGCCAGTAGTAACGGACAGGGGAGCTCCTTCTTC. It translates to CASSNGQGSSFF.

The CDR3 sequence: CASSLRLAGCNEQFF. CDR3 nucleotides: TGTGCCAGCAGCCTAAGACTAGCGGGCTGCAATGAGCAGTTCTTC. The genes are TRBV4-2 and TRBJ2-1; TRBD2 matches 10 bases. The CDR3 is 15 residues long. Germline loops: CDR1 LGHNA, CDR2 YNFKEQ. The ends lost 4 bases at V and 6 bases at J; junction bases unmatched: 6.

The chain uses TRBV5-1 and TRBJ2-7; D ambiguous. The ends were cut back, 0 bases at V and 2 bases at J, with 12 bases in the middle. Per germline, CDR1 SGHRS and CDR2 YFSETQ. This CDR3 contains 15 residues. The CDR3 sequence is CASSLGPQRTYEQYF. The CDR3 DNA sequence: TGCGCCAGCAGCTTGGGGCCACAGAGAACCTACGAGCAGTACTTC.

The chain recombines TRBV11-2 with TRBJ2-1; D remains ambiguous. Between the trimmed V and J ends, which lost 5 bases and 6 bases, there was a span of 11 bases. Germline-derived CDR1 and CDR2 are SGHAT and FQNNGV. The CDR3 consists of 13 residues. CDR3 DNA: TGTGCCAGCAGCCCGTTAACTATCAATGAGCAGTTCTTC. Translated: CASSPLTINEQFF.

This chain links TRBV27 with TRBJ1-2; 10 positions match TRBD1. With V trimmed by 2 bases and J by 1 base, 1 base remained unmatched. The CDR3 spans 15 residues. Germline CDR1 MNHEY, CDR2 SMNVEV (reference sequence). CDR3: CASSLGTGDNYGYTF. DNA for the CDR3: TGTGCCAGCAGTTTAGGGACAGGGGATAACTATGGCTACACCTTC.

In this sample, this clone turned up once. The chain carries TRBV2 and TRBJ2-4; TRBD1 agrees at 12 bases. Germline V CDR1 and CDR2: SNHLY, FYNNEI. This CDR3 has 18 residues. J gave up 11 bases and V 2 bases, and 16 bases lay outside the gene matches. The CDR3 nucleotides read TGTGCCAGCAGTGAAATGTTCTGGGGACAGGGGGCCTCGGAGGTTCAGTACTTC. This codes for CASSEMFWGQGASEVQYF.

The table lists this clone with a few counts. Mismatch with germline at one junction end may stem from a read error. V is TRBV4-1 and J is TRBJ2-7; no clear D. CDR1 is MGHRA and CDR2 is YSYEKL in the germline V gene. The CDR3 is made up of 16 amino acids. CDR3 in amino acids: CASSQEGRTATYEQSF. As DNA, the CDR3 is TGCGCCAGCAGCCAAGAGGGCCGAACCGCGACCTACGAGCAGTCCTTC.

V and J are TRBV2 and TRBJ1-2; a possible D gene is TRBD1 (6 bases). V dropped 1 base and J dropped 8 bases, with 14 bases sitting between them. Germline CDR1 reads SNHLY; CDR2 reads FYNNEI. The CDR3 is 14 amino acids. The CDR3 spells CASSEDQGTEGYTF. CDR3 coding DNA: TGTGCCAGCAGTGAAGATCAGGGGACGGAGGGCTACACCTTC.

The chain has TRBV10-3 and TRBJ2-7, with TRBD1 identical over 8 bases. This CDR3 region has 16 residues. The germline V gene encodes CDR1 ENHRY and CDR2 SYGVKD. After removal of 6 bases from V and 1 base from J, the junction contained 11 bases not matched to a gene. The CDR3 loop reads CAIRRSGGTGSYEQYF. The CDR3 DNA is TGTGCCATCAGAAGGTCTGGGGGGACAGGATCCTACGAGCAGTACTTC.

The table lists this clone with a count of one. This chain links TRBV28 with TRBJ2-7, with 12 bases lining up with TRBD2. Germline V gene lookup returns CDR1 MDHEN and CDR2 SYDVKM. The V and J ends lost 5 bases and 2 bases, in that order; junction bases with no gene match: 16. The CDR3 covers 19 residues. The DNA of the CDR3 is TGTGCCAGCAGTCCCTTTCAAAAACTACTAGCGGGAGGCGCCTACGAGCAGTACTTC. Protein product: CASSPFQKLLAGGAYEQYF.

The V and J genes are TRBV18 and TRBJ2-2, with TRBD1 matching over 8 bases. This CDR3 is 16 amino acids long. The germline V gene encodes CDR1 KGHSH and CDR2 LQKENI. Germline trimming cut 6 bases from V and 2 bases from J; bases unmatched to any gene: 8. CDR3 sequence reads: CASSPKDRANTGELFF. The CDR3 nucleotides are TGTGCCAGCTCTCCCAAGGACAGGGCCAACACCGGGGAGCTGTTTTTT.

This clone was found once. The V call is TRBV7-9, the J call TRBJ2-2, with D unresolved. Germline V gene sequence: CDR1 SEHNR, CDR2 FQNEAQ (reference sequence). This CDR3 is built from 17 residues. V gave up 6 bases and J gave up 6 bases, with 23 bases separating them. CDR3 DNA sequence: TGTGCCAGCAGACGTCTCATCGGTCTAGATAGTCCCGGGGAGCTGTTTTTT. It specifies CASRRLIGLDSPGELFF.

J is TRBJ2-7 and V is TRBV6-4, with 10 bases aligning to TRBD1. The CDR3 is 15 residues long. The ends lost 6 bases at V and 3 bases at J; junction bases unmatched: 8. Germline lookup yields CDR1 MRHNA and CDR2 SNTAGT. The CDR3: CASSPGTGEIYEQYF. CDR3 bases: TGTGCCAGCAGCCCCGGGACAGGGGAGATCTACGAGCAGTACTTC.

This chain links TRBV6-4 with TRBJ2-1, with a weak D call TRBD2 (7 bases). V dropped 0 bases and J dropped 7 bases, with 13 bases sitting between them. The CDR3 is made up of 15 amino acids. Germline V CDR1 and CDR2: MRHNA, SNTAGT. CDR3 sequence reads: CASSDSKGRGNEQFF. CDR3 nucleotide sequence: TGTGCCAGCAGTGACTCGAAAGGGAGGGGGAATGAGCAGTTCTTC.

The chain joins TRBV5-1 to TRBJ2-3, with 16 bases lining up with TRBD2. J gave up 6 bases and V 4 bases, and 5 bases lay outside the gene matches. Germline values: CDR1 SGHRS, CDR2 YFSETQ. The CDR3 length is 16 residues. The CDR3 protein is CASSAGTSGGADTQYF. CDR3 DNA sequence: TGCGCCAGCAGCGCCGGGACTAGCGGGGGGGCGGATACGCAGTATTTT.

The gene calls are TRBV7-2 and TRBJ1-3, with 10 bases fitting TRBD1. V was pared by 4 bases and J by 6 bases, with 15 bases of the junction left unmatched. The CDR3 consists of 18 residues. Germline assignment: CDR1 SGHTA and CDR2 FQGNSA. Written as DNA, the CDR3 is TGTGCCAGCAGCTACAAGGGCGGTGGGACAGGGGTATCAAACACCATATATTTT. Translated, it gives CASSYKGGGTGVSNTIYF.

V gene TRBV28 combines with J gene TRBJ1-2, with 7 bases identical to TRBD1. The V and J ends lost 3 bases and 2 bases, in that order; junction bases with no gene match: 15. Germline lookup yields CDR1 MDHEN and CDR2 SYDVKM. The CDR3 sequence is 18 residues long. This chain's CDR3 is CASSFDVTGIQANYGYTF. In DNA, the CDR3 is TGTGCCAGCAGTTTCGACGTGACAGGGATTCAGGCGAACTATGGCTACACCTTC.

This clone was seen a handful of times. The gene calls are TRBV4-3 and TRBJ2-7; 8 bases are shared with TRBD2. After removal of 1 base from V and 7 bases from J, the junction contained 12 bases not matched to a gene. The germline CDR1 and CDR2 sequences are LGHNA and YSLEER. The CDR3 length is 16 residues. The CDR3 DNA follows: TGCGCCAGCAGCCAAGGTCTCGTAGCGGGAAGTTTAGAGCAGTACTTC. It codes for CASSQGLVAGSLEQYF.

The chain combines TRBV15 with TRBJ1-5, with D tentatively TRBD1 (6 bases). There are 15 residues in the CDR3. The V end was cut by 3 bases, the J end by 1 base, with 10 bases between. The V gene's germline CDR1 is LNHNV and CDR2 YYDKDF (reference sequence). Written as DNA, the CDR3 is TGTGCCACCAGCAGTGGGGGCGGGAGCAATCAGCCCCAGCATTTT. Protein sequence: CATSSGGGSNQPQHF.